This is a list of T cell receptor beta chains from one sample in a study of cytomegalovirus exposure and HLA in healthy donors. The repertoire was sequenced with immunoSEQ multiplex PCR; TCRdb's copy has only in-frame clones and lacks some. This sample has 90,000 to 130,000 clones, with more than 65% found just once. The sequencing input was PBMCs. All receptors derive from a young man in good health and CMV-seropositive. The CDR3 runs from the conserved cysteine through the conserved F or W. The D gene is left open where the match is weak. Rows may omit the clone size; those that give it use once, few, many or a size class.

size	D	J	V	DNA	CDR3
-	-	TRBJ1-4	TRBV4-3	TGCGCCAGCAGCCAAGAATTGGGCGGAACGGGGGATGAAAAACTGTTTTTT	CASSQELGGTGDEKLFF
-	-	TRBJ2-5	TRBV11-2	TGTGCCAGCAGCTTCACCAGCGGGGGACAGCAAGAGACCCAGTACTTC	CASSFTSGGQQETQYF
few	TRBD2	TRBJ2-5	TRBV28	TGTGCCAGCAGTTCTGCGGGCGGGGGGACACTAGGGACCCAGTACTTC	CASSSAGGGTLGTQYF
-	-	TRBJ1-2	TRBV6-6	TGTGCCAGCAGACCCGACGGGAGCTGGGGTGGCTACACCTTC	CASRPDGSWGGYTF
-	TRBD1	TRBJ1-1	TRBV6-5	TGTGCCAGCAGAGACCGGGACAGGGGCCCTGAAGCTTTCTTT	CASRDRDRGPEAFF
-	-	TRBJ2-5	TRBV7-7	TGTGCTAGCACTCCGGGACTTGAACAAGAGACCCAGTACTTC	CASTPGLEQETQYF
-	TRBD2	TRBJ2-7	TRBV9	TGTGCCAGCAGCTCAGGACTAGCGGTGATTTCCGAGCAGTACTTC	CASSSGLAVISEQYF
-	TRBD1	TRBJ2-7	TRBV4-3	TGCGCCAGCAGCCAAACCGGGACAGGGGCCTACGAGCAGTACTTC	CASSQTGTGAYEQYF
-	-	TRBJ1-1	TRBV19	TGTGCCAGTAAATCAGGGTGGCATCAGGAAGCTTTCTTT	CASKSGWHQEAFF
-	-	TRBJ1-2	TRBV7-2	TGTGCCAGCAGCTTAATCTCTGGCTACACCTTC	CASSLISGYTF
-	TRBD1	TRBJ1-1	TRBV7-9	TGTGCCAGCAGCTTTAGCGGTGTGACAGGGGGAACTGAAGCTTTCTTT	CASSFSGVTGGTEAFF
-	-	TRBJ2-5	TRBV2	TGTGCCAGCAGCGGGACCCGGGGGGAGACCCAGTACTTC	CASSGTRGETQYF
-	TRBD1	TRBJ2-7	TRBV27	TGTGCCAGCAGTCCGGGGACAGGACATTCTACCTACGAGCAGTACTTC	CASSPGTGHSTYEQYF
-	TRBD1	TRBJ2-3	TRBV25-1	TGTGCCAGCAGTGATTCTGGGACAGGGACTAATCCAGATACGCAGTATTTT	CASSDSGTGTNPDTQYF
-	TRBD1	TRBJ1-1	TRBV9	TGTGCCAGCAGCATCGCGACAGGGGAGAACACTGAAGCTTTCTTT	CASSIATGENTEAFF
-	TRBD1	TRBJ2-7	TRBV11-3	TGTGCCAGCAGCCCCAGGGACAGTCCCCACGAGCAGTACTTC	CASSPRDSPHEQYF
few	-	TRBJ1-6	TRBV30	TGTGCCTGGAGCTCTAATCGGTATAATTCACCCCTCCACTTT	CAWSSNRYNSPLHF
-	TRBD2	TRBJ2-1	TRBV5-4	TGTGCCAGCAGCTTGGGGGTCGGGAGGGACCCATACAATGAGCAGTTCTTC	CASSLGVGRDPYNEQFF
-	-	TRBJ2-7	TRBV28	TGTGCCAGCAGCCTCCTCGAATACGGGCAGTACTTC	CASSLLEYGQYF
few	-	TRBJ1-2	TRBV5-6	TGTGCCAGCAGCCCAGACGGGAAGATCTATGGCTACACCTTC	CASSPDGKIYGYTF
-	-	TRBJ2-1	TRBV5-8	TGTGCCAGCAGCAGTTGGGGGGGTCAGGGGCATGAGCAGTTCTTC	CASSSWGGQGHEQFF
-	TRBD2	TRBJ2-5	TRBV4-1	TGCGCCAGCAGCCAGCAGCAGACTAGCTTATTGGAGACCCAGTACTTC	CASSQQQTSLLETQYF
-	-	TRBJ2-1	TRBV6-5	TGTGCCACCTCGTCGGGGAGCTCCTACAATGAGCAGTTCTTC	CATSSGSSYNEQFF
-	-	TRBJ1-5	TRBV7-2	TGTGCCAGCACCTGGATCGGGGTGGGTCAGCCCCAGCATTTT	CASTWIGVGQPQHF
-	TRBD1	TRBJ1-6	TRBV14	TGTGCCAGCAGACAAGGGGACAGGGGCTATAATTCACCCCTCCACTTT	CASRQGDRGYNSPLHF
-	TRBD2	TRBJ2-3	TRBV4-3	TGCGCCAGCAGCCAAGATAGCCTAGCGGGGGACACAGATACGCAGTATTTT	CASSQDSLAGDTDTQYF
-	TRBD1	TRBJ2-7	TRBV4-1	TGCGCCAGCAGCCAAGAGCCTGGGCAGGGGGCCTACGAGCAGTACTTC	CASSQEPGQGAYEQYF
-	TRBD1	TRBJ1-2	TRBV30	TGTGCCTGGAGCCAGGGGGTACACGGCTACACCTTC	CAWSQGVHGYTF
-	-	TRBJ1-3	TRBV7-9	TGTGCCAGCAGCACCGCCGGGGGAGATGGAGCGGAGGTATACACCATATATTTT	CASSTAGGDGAEVYTIYF
few	-	TRBJ2-5	TRBV9	TGTGCCAGCAGCGGGGGGGACCAGTCAAAAGAGACCCAGTACTTC	CASSGGDQSKETQYF
-	-	TRBJ1-5	TRBV27	TGTGCCAGCAGTTCGGACCCGGGAGGGAGGAATCAGCCCCAGCATTTT	CASSSDPGGRNQPQHF
many	TRBD1	TRBJ2-2	TRBV19	TGTGCCAGTAGTGAGGGACAGTTTGATACCGGGGAGCTGTTTTTT	CASSEGQFDTGELFF
-	-	TRBJ1-2	TRBV23-1	TGCGCCAGCAGTCAACCAGGGTTAGATGGCTACACCTTC	CASSQPGLDGYTF
-	TRBD1	TRBJ1-4	TRBV5-1	TGCGCCAGCAGCCTGGACAGGGGATCTAATGAAAAACTGTTTTTT	CASSLDRGSNEKLFF
few	TRBD2	TRBJ2-7	TRBV29-1	TGCAGCGTTGAAGGGGGGGAGGGGACCTACGAGCAGTACTTC	CSVEGGEGTYEQYF
-	TRBD1	TRBJ2-2	TRBV4-1	TGCGCCAGCAGCTTCTCCGGGACAGGAGACGGGGAGCTGTTTTTT	CASSFSGTGDGELFF
-	-	TRBJ2-7	TRBV13	TGTGCCAGCAGCCCCCGCCCCCGAGGGCCCTACGAGCAGTACTTC	CASSPRPRGPYEQYF
-	TRBD1	TRBJ1-1	TRBV7-9	TGTGCCAGCAGCTCCCGGGACAGGAAGAACACTGAAGCTTTCTTT	CASSSRDRKNTEAFF
-	-	TRBJ1-3	TRBV2	TGTGCCAGCAGTGAGGAGTTTGCTGGAAACACCATATATTTT	CASSEEFAGNTIYF
-	-	TRBJ2-3	TRBV14	TGTGCCAGCAGCGCAACAGGGTGGGGGACAGATACGCAGTATTTT	CASSATGWGTDTQYF
once	-	TRBJ1-2	TRBV7-8	TGTGCCAGCAGCTTATTCCATCTCGAGGTTGGAACTAACTATGGCTACACCTTC	CASSLFHLEVGTNYGYTF
-	-	TRBJ1-6	TRBV19	TGTGCCAGTAGTACCGGGAGAAATAATTCACCCCTCCACTTT	CASSTGRNNSPLHF
-	-	TRBJ1-5	TRBV7-9	TGTGCCAGCACCTCAGGGGTCAATAGCAATCAGCCCCAGCATTTT	CASTSGVNSNQPQHF
-	-	TRBJ1-1	TRBV9	TGTGCCAGCAGCGTAATCCCAGTTGTCGCTGAAGCTTTCTTT	CASSVIPVVAEAFF
few	-	TRBJ2-1	TRBV11-3	TGTGCCAGCAGCTTAGGAGGTAGTCACGATGAGCAGTTCTTC	CASSLGGSHDEQFF